Given below is one T cell receptor (beta chain) in context. What it binds is not known. With V trimmed by 0 bases and J by 4 bases, 4 bases remained unmatched. This CDR3 is built from 17 residues. Germline-derived CDR1 and CDR2 are LGHNA and YSLEER. The sample comes from a study of cytomegalovirus exposure and HLA in healthy donors. TCRdb's copy holds only in-frame clones and misses some; the assay was immunoSEQ multiplex PCR. The sample contains over 250,000 clones, 75% to 90% of which appear only once. Broader study findings: The study found most TCR sequences rare, yet found some public TCRs in many donors. The study recorded 164 TCR beta chains that were cytomegalovirus-associated.

The approximately 120-subject validation cohort, separate from the approximately 640-subject first cohort, included the donors. This TCR was sampled from a woman in her 30s in good health and CMV-seropositive. Sequences were obtained from PBMCs. The chain employs TRBV4-3 and TRBJ2-3; TRBD2 aligns across 13 bases. Here the CDR3 DNA reads TGCGCCAGCAGCCAAGATACCGGGACTAGCGGGGCAGATACGCAGTATTTT. Protein product: CASSQDTGTSGADTQYF.